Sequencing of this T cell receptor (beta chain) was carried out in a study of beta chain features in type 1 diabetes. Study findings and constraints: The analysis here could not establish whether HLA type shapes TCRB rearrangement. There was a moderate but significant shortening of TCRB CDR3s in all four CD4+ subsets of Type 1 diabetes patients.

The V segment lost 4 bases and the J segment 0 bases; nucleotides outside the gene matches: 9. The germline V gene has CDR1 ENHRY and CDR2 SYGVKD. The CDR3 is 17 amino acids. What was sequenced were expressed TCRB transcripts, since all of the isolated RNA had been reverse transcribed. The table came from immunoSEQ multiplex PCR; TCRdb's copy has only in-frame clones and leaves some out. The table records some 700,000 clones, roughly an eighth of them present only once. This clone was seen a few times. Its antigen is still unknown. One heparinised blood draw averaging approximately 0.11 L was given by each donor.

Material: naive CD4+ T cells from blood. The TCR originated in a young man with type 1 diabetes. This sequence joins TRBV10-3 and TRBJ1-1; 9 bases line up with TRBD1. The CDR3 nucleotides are TGTGCCATCAGTGGGGACACCCGGACAGGGGTGAACACTGAAGCTTTCTTT. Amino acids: CAISGDTRTGVNTEAFF.